What follows are 29 T cell receptor beta chains derived from one specimen sequenced in a study of shared clonotypes between healthy human individuals. Positively selected for CCR7, the CD45RO-negative cells used as naive CD8 cells excluded terminally differentiated effector memory CD45RA+ cells. Profiling relied on immunoSEQ multiplex PCR, and the TCRdb table lists in-frame clones only, not all of them. The repertoire has approximately 2,000,000 clones, just over 90% of them found once; the top ten carry under 2%. The sample consisted of naive CD8+ T cells from PBMCs. These receptors all stem from a man aged 18 to 30 in good health. Some clones in this sample may be carry-over from other donors' samples.

This clone was counted a single time. This chain joins TRBV29-1 and TRBJ2-7; D not resolved. Germline V lookup: CDR1 SQVTM, CDR2 ANQGSEA. This CDR3 has 15 amino acids. V was pared by 1 base and J by 3 bases, with 16 bases between. CDR3 nucleotide sequence: TGCAGCGTTGAAGTGAACCAACCTTCCCGCTACGAGCAGTACTTC. This encodes CSVEVNQPSRYEQYF.

CDR3 residues: CASSRLAGTPFQETQYF. CDR3 bases: TGTGCCAGCAGCAGACTAGCGGGCACCCCTTTCCAAGAGACCCAGTACTTC. The chain joins TRBV27 to TRBJ2-5, with 10 bases aligning to TRBD2. This CDR3 region has 17 residues. The V segment lost 6 bases and the J segment 1 base; nucleotides outside the gene matches: 11. Germline V lookup: CDR1 MNHEY, CDR2 SMNVEV (reference sequence).

The V gene is TRBV7-9, the J gene TRBJ2-1, with unresolved D. Germline V gene sequence: CDR1 SEHNR, CDR2 FQNEAQ (reference sequence). The V gene lost 5 bases and the J gene lost 5 bases, with 13 bases spanning the gap. This CDR3 is built from 14 residues. The CDR3 region is CASSPDYLNNEQFF. CDR3 sequence (DNA): TGTGCCAGCAGCCCAGATTACCTAAACAATGAGCAGTTCTTC.

V gene TRBV4-3 combines with J gene TRBJ1-1; 8 nucleotides agree with TRBD1. Germline CDR1 reads LGHNA; CDR2 reads YSLEER. The CDR3 runs to 19 residues. With 0 bases clipped from V and 3 bases from J, the junction kept 15 bases outside the gene matches. The CDR3 here is CASSQDLDRELDWDTEAFF. For the CDR3, the DNA is TGCGCCAGCAGCCAAGATCTGGACAGGGAACTTGACTGGGACACTGAAGCTTTCTTT.

The chain couples TRBV11-2 to TRBJ2-5, with TRBD2 matching 8 bases. Germline CDR1 SGHAT, CDR2 FQNNGV. The CDR3 covers 16 residues. Losses at the gene ends were 2 bases for V and 1 base for J; bases not matched to a gene: 6. The CDR3 nucleotides are TGTGCCAGCAGCTTAAACCCGGGAGGGCCCCAAGAGACCCAGTACTTC. Translating it yields CASSLNPGGPQETQYF.

V is TRBV5-6 and J is TRBJ2-5, with TRBD2 identical over 12 bases. The assigned J gene may be wrong: the sequence end matches TRBJ2-7 better. The CDR3 is 16 amino acids. CDR1 and CDR2 from the germline V gene are SGHDT and YYEEEE. This CDR3 reads CASSLGTSGIYYEQYF. CDR3 coding DNA: TGTGCCAGCAGCTTGGGGACTAGCGGGATTTACTACGAGCAGTACTTC.

This chain links TRBV27 with TRBJ2-1, with a weak D call TRBD2 (5 bases). Trimming stripped 3 bases from V and 4 bases from J, with 19 bases between. The CDR3 is 17 residues long. CDR1 is MNHEY and CDR2 is SMNVEV in the germline V gene (reference sequence). The CDR3 sequence is CASSLGVSKSPYNEQFF. CDR3 bases: TGTGCCAGCAGTTTGGGAGTCAGTAAGAGTCCGTACAATGAGCAGTTCTTC.

The genes are TRBV10-1 and TRBJ2-3; D is undetermined. The CDR3 is 14 amino acids. Germline values: CDR1 WNHNN, CDR2 SYGVQD (reference sequence). V lost 5 bases and J 2 bases, leaving 11 bases between the germline ends. The DNA of the CDR3 is TGCGCCAGCAGTCGCACGCGGAACACAGATACGCAGTATTTT. Protein: CASSRTRNTDTQYF.

This rearrangement joins TRBV28 to TRBJ1-5; 7 bases line up with TRBD1. This CDR3 has 16 residues. Germline CDR1 reads MDHEN; CDR2 reads SYDVKM. J gave up 3 bases and V 5 bases, and 10 bases lay outside the gene matches. The CDR3 region has the DNA TGTGCCAGCAGTCCACTCGCCGGGACAGACAATCAGCCCCAGCATTTT. Its protein is CASSPLAGTDNQPQHF.

The gene calls are TRBV11-3 and TRBJ2-1; 9 nucleotides match TRBD2. This CDR3 comprises 18 residues. Trimming cost V 3 bases and J 5 bases; bases outside gene matches: 14. CDR1 SGHNT and CDR2 YENEEA come from the germline V gene. CDR3 residues: CASSFQRGADRTHNEQFF. CDR3 DNA: TGTGCCAGCAGCTTTCAGCGGGGGGCCGACCGAACCCACAATGAGCAGTTCTTC.

In this sample, this clone turned up a few times. The sample contains more than one DNA sequence encoding this CDR3. This rearrangement joins TRBV4-1 to TRBJ1-5; D not certain. Trimming took off 1 base at V and 7 bases at J, with 8 bases between the two ends. Germline V gives CDR1 MGHRA, CDR2 YSYEKL. The CDR3 has 13 amino acids. CDR3 amino acids: CASSQVLGQPQHF. CDR3 in DNA: TGCGCCAGCAGCCAAGTCCTGGGACAGCCCCAGCATTTT.

The J gene is TRBJ1-3, the V gene TRBV9; the D is unclear. The germline gives CDR1 SGDLS, CDR2 YYNGEE. The CDR3 loop spans 16 amino acids. Trimming took 0 bases from V and 2 from J, leaving 12 bases between them. The CDR3 coding sequence is TGTGCCAGCAGCGTAGGATCGGGTTTTACTGGAAACACCATATATTTT. Translation: CASSVGSGFTGNTIYF.

This clone turned up a few times. V is TRBV10-1 and J is TRBJ2-2; D perhaps matches TRBD2 (5 bases). The germline V and J ends were trimmed by 8 bases and 6 bases, with 16 bases remaining between them. CDR1 and CDR2 from the germline V gene are WNHNN and SYGVQD (reference sequence). The length of the CDR3 is 14 residues. The DNA for the CDR3 is TGCGCCAGCGGATCAGGACTTACCTCCGGGGAGCTGTTTTTT. The encoded protein is CASGSGLTSGELFF.

This clone appeared once. Other DNA sequences within the sample encode an identical CDR3. The V call is TRBV7-9, the J call TRBJ1-5; D unclear. Germline CDR1 SEHNR, CDR2 FQNEAQ (reference sequence). The CDR3 is 13 residues long. V was shortened by 5 bases and J by 0 bases, with 5 bases between the two germline ends. The CDR3 sequence: CASSLNSNQPQHF. CDR3 DNA sequence: TGTGCCAGCAGCCTTAATAGCAATCAGCCCCAGCATTTT.

This sequence joins TRBV7-9 and TRBJ1-2; D remains unclear. This CDR3 spans 10 amino acids. V gave up 5 bases and J gave up 12 bases, with 10 bases separating them. Germline V gene data show CDR1 as SEHNR and CDR2 as FQNEAQ (reference sequence). The CDR3 spells CASSGSFDTF. CDR3 nucleotide sequence: TGTGCCAGCAGCGGGTCCTTTGACACCTTC.

The chain couples TRBV4-1 to TRBJ1-5, with a tentative D call TRBD1 (6 bases). CDR1 and CDR2 from the germline V gene are MGHRA and YSYEKL. The CDR3 loop spans 16 amino acids. Trimming removed 1 base at V and 6 bases at J, with 16 bases between. The CDR3 here is CASSQGITGSGQPQHF. CDR3 DNA sequence: TGCGCCAGCAGCCAAGGGATTACAGGGTCTGGTCAGCCCCAGCATTTT.

A single count supports this clone. The CDR3 nucleotides are TGTGCCAGCAAATTGGGGGAGAACCATGGGGAGACCCAGTACTTC. The encoded protein is CASKLGENHGETQYF. The V call is TRBV5-4, the J call TRBJ2-5; TRBD1 or TRBD2 may be the D gene (5 bases each). Deletions cut 6 bases from V and 5 bases from J, with 20 bases between. The V gene's germline CDR1 is SGHNT and CDR2 YYREEE (reference sequence). This CDR3 has 15 residues.

The chain recombines TRBV7-6 with TRBJ2-6; D is perhaps TRBD1 (5 bases). Trimming stripped 1 base from V and 0 bases from J, with 10 bases between. CDR3 length: 17 residues. Germline CDR1 and CDR2: SGHVS and FNYEAQ. CDR3 sequence: CASSLVSRASGANVLTF. CDR3 coding DNA: TGTGCCAGCAGCTTAGTTTCCAGGGCCTCTGGGGCCAACGTCCTGACTTTC.

V usage is TRBV6-5 and J usage is TRBJ1-1, with unresolved D. The V end was cut by 8 bases, the J end by 0 bases, with 10 bases between. Germline V gene lookup returns CDR1 MNHEY and CDR2 SVGAGI. This CDR3 is 13 amino acids long. The CDR3: CASGPRMNTEAFF. CDR3 nucleotide sequence: TGTGCCAGCGGCCCGAGGATGAACACTGAAGCTTTCTTT.

The rearrangement uses TRBV28 and TRBJ2-1; D is uncertain. V lost 6 bases and J lost 9, with 9 bases in between. Germline V lookup: CDR1 MDHEN, CDR2 SYDVKM. The CDR3 runs 11 residues. Here the CDR3 reads CASSPVGEQFF. The CDR3 nucleotides read TGTGCCAGCAGCCCCGTAGGTGAGCAGTTCTTC.

The chain combines TRBV4-3 with TRBJ2-1; 11 bases agree with TRBD2. J was trimmed by 4 bases and V by 5 bases; bases with no gene match: 4. The CDR3 runs 15 residues. Per the germline V gene, CDR1 is LGHNA and CDR2 is YSLEER. DNA of the CDR3: TGCGCCAGCAGCACGACTAGCGGGATGTACAATGAGCAGTTCTTC. Translated, it gives CASSTTSGMYNEQFF.

The V gene is TRBV6-1, the J gene TRBJ2-3; 8 bases line up with TRBD2. The CDR3 spans 15 residues. The V gene end was trimmed by 4 bases and the J gene end by 3 bases; junction bases not matched to a gene: 6. Germline values: CDR1 MNHNS, CDR2 SASEGT. DNA of the CDR3: TGTGCCAGCAGTGCGCGGGGGGCAGGTACAGATACGCAGTATTTT. Amino acids: CASSARGAGTDTQYF.

This chain links TRBV7-8 with TRBJ2-3; no firm D call. The V end lost 1 base, the J end lost 0 bases, and 8 bases lay between the germline ends. The CDR3 has 15 residues. Germline V gives CDR1 SGHVS, CDR2 FQNEAQ. This chain's CDR3 is CASSLGHISTDTQYF. In DNA form, the CDR3 reads TGTGCCAGCAGCTTAGGGCATATTAGCACAGATACGCAGTATTTT.

The rearrangement joins TRBV7-8 to TRBJ2-7, with D unresolved. Germline CDR1 reads SGHVS; CDR2 reads FQNEAQ. Trimming cost V 1 base and J 5 bases, with 9 bases left between them. The CDR3 extends over 13 amino acids. CDR3 sequence: CASSLVGVDEQYF. In DNA, the CDR3 is TGTGCCAGCAGCTTAGTTGGGGTTGACGAGCAGTACTTC.

The rearrangement links TRBV11-3 to TRBJ2-6; either TRBD1 or TRBD2 may fit D (5 bases each). Germline CDR1 SGHNT, CDR2 YENEEA. Trimming removed 5 bases from V and 4 bases from J, with 15 bases in between. The CDR3 is made up of 16 amino acids. Here the CDR3 DNA reads TGTGCCAGCAGCCCCGGTGGGGGTTTAGGGGCCAACGTCCTGACTTTC. Translation gives CASSPGGGLGANVLTF.

The rearrangement links TRBV7-8 to TRBJ1-5, with 9 bases identical to TRBD1. This CDR3 is 19 amino acids long. The germline gives CDR1 SGHVS, CDR2 FQNEAQ. V dropped 0 bases and J dropped 5; count of bases not matched to a gene: 14. CDR3 sequence (DNA): TGTGCCAGCAGCTTAGCGGGGACAGGGCTGGAACTGGGTCATCAGCCCCAGCATTTT. Protein: CASSLAGTGLELGHQPQHF.

This CDR3 is CASSTVGGARETQYF. CDR3 in DNA: TGTGCCAGCAGCACCGTGGGGGGGGCTCGAGAGACCCAGTACTTC. J is TRBJ2-5 and V is TRBV7-2; the D gene is possibly TRBD2 (7 bases). CDR1 SGHTA and CDR2 FQGNSA come from the germline V gene. The V and J ends lost 5 bases and 4 bases respectively, with 17 bases between them. The CDR3 runs to 15 residues.

The gene calls are TRBV2 and TRBJ1-1, with D possibly being TRBD1 (5 bases). The CDR3 is made up of 13 amino acids. V lost 5 bases and J 0 bases, leaving 7 bases between the germline ends. Germline V lookup: CDR1 SNHLY, CDR2 FYNNEI. CDR3 bases: TGTGCCAGCAGTCAGACAGTGAACACTGAAGCTTTCTTT. Translation: CASSQTVNTEAFF.

The V gene is TRBV7-2, the J gene TRBJ2-5, with a weak D call TRBD1 (5 bases). Germline loops: CDR1 SGHTA, CDR2 FQGNSA. V lost 3 bases to trimming and J lost 1 base, with 6 bases between them. This CDR3 is built from 13 residues. This CDR3 is CASSFRGQETQYF. In DNA, the CDR3 is TGTGCCAGCAGCTTTAGGGGCCAAGAGACCCAGTACTTC.